These T cell receptor beta chains were read from a single sample in a study of T cells after yellow fever vaccination. From the 5' RACE reads, TCRdb called clonotypes with MiXCR, one entry per CDR3 protein. The profile shows under 700,000 distinct CDR3 sequences, around a sixth of them singletons. This specimen consisted of PBMCs, obtained 5 to 6 days after the first yellow fever vaccination. Receptor source: a man between 18 and 35 years old who received the YFV17D yellow fever vaccine. Both conserved end residues are part of each CDR3. A D gene is named only where the DNA matches it firmly. Clone size, where shown, is once, few, many, or a class for clones that have expanded.

v_call: TRBV20-1; d_call: NA; j_call: TRBJ1-2; clone_size: NA; cdr3_nt: TGCAGTGTCCGGGGGGGATCCTATGGCTACACCTTC; cdr3_aa: CSVRGGSYGYTF
v_call: TRBV7-2; d_call: NA; j_call: TRBJ2-5; clone_size: NA; cdr3_nt: TGTGCCAGCAGCTCCTCCGGCCCCCTGGAGACCCAGTACTTC; cdr3_aa: CASSSSGPLETQYF
v_call: TRBV4-1; d_call: NA; j_call: TRBJ2-2; clone_size: few; cdr3_nt: TGCGCCAGCTGCAGGACAGTGAACACCGGGGAGCTGTTTTTT; cdr3_aa: CASCRTVNTGELFF
v_call: TRBV5-1; d_call: NA; j_call: TRBJ1-2; clone_size: NA; cdr3_nt: TGCGCCAGCAGCTTGGCCGTCCGGGAACCCTATGGCTACACCTTC; cdr3_aa: CASSLAVREPYGYTF
v_call: TRBV4-1; d_call: NA; j_call: TRBJ1-2; clone_size: NA; cdr3_nt: TGCGCCAGCAGCCAAGTTTCCGCCCTTAACTATGGCTACACCTTC; cdr3_aa: CASSQVSALNYGYTF
v_call: TRBV7-2; d_call: NA; j_call: TRBJ2-2; clone_size: NA; cdr3_nt: TGTGCCAGCAGCTTCTTCCGAGACTATACCACCGGGGAGCTGTTTTTT; cdr3_aa: CASSFFRDYTTGELFF
v_call: TRBV18; d_call: NA; j_call: TRBJ1-5; clone_size: NA; cdr3_nt: TGTGCCAGCTCACCTGCTAATAGCAATCAGCCCCAGCATTTT; cdr3_aa: CASSPANSNQPQHF
v_call: TRBV11-2; d_call: NA; j_call: TRBJ1-3; clone_size: NA; cdr3_nt: TGTGCCAGCAGCCCCGGCTGGGGGTCTGGAGGAAACACCATATATTTT; cdr3_aa: CASSPGWGSGGNTIYF
v_call: TRBV4-1; d_call: NA; j_call: TRBJ1-5; clone_size: few; cdr3_nt: TGCGCCAGCAGCCCTGTAGGGGGTCAGCCCCAGCATTTT; cdr3_aa: CASSPVGGQPQHF
v_call: TRBV4-1; d_call: NA; j_call: TRBJ1-1; clone_size: NA; cdr3_nt: TGCGCCAGCAGCCGTAGCTCTGAAGGAGCTTTCTTT; cdr3_aa: CASSRSSEGAFF
v_call: TRBV7-7; d_call: NA; j_call: TRBJ2-1; clone_size: few; cdr3_nt: TGTGCTAGCAGTTTGGCCCGGGTCCTCTTC; cdr3_aa: CASSLARVLF
v_call: TRBV19; d_call: NA; j_call: TRBJ2-3; clone_size: few; cdr3_nt: TGTGCCAGTAGTATGAATCAGGGGATCACAGATACGCAGTATTTT; cdr3_aa: CASSMNQGITDTQYF
v_call: TRBV4-2; d_call: NA; j_call: TRBJ2-1; clone_size: many; cdr3_nt: TGTGCCAGCAGCCAAGGGACTTACAATGAGCAGTTCTTC; cdr3_aa: CASSQGTYNEQFF
v_call: TRBV19; d_call: TRBD1; j_call: TRBJ2-1; clone_size: NA; cdr3_nt: TGTGCCAGTAGTGATTGGGACAGTATTATTAATGAGCAGTTCTTC; cdr3_aa: CASSDWDSIINEQFF
v_call: TRBV7-8; d_call: NA; j_call: TRBJ1-2; clone_size: few; cdr3_nt: TGTGCCAGCAGCCCCACGTGGATCAGATACTATGGCTACACCTTC; cdr3_aa: CASSPTWIRYYGYTF
v_call: TRBV6-1; d_call: NA; j_call: TRBJ1-5; clone_size: few; cdr3_nt: TGTGCCAGCAGTCTCAGGACTCCTCTCAGCAATCAGCCCCAGCATTTT; cdr3_aa: CASSLRTPLSNQPQHF
v_call: TRBV6-1; d_call: TRBD1; j_call: TRBJ2-4; clone_size: few; cdr3_nt: TGTGCCAGCAGTGACGGACAGGGGGCCTACATTCAGTACTTC; cdr3_aa: CASSDGQGAYIQYF
v_call: TRBV9; d_call: NA; j_call: TRBJ2-6; clone_size: NA; cdr3_nt: TGTGCCAGCAGCGTAGGGTCAGGGGTCATCTCTGGGGCCAACGTCCTGACTTTC; cdr3_aa: CASSVGSGVISGANVLTF
v_call: TRBV12-3/TRBV12-4; d_call: NA; j_call: TRBJ1-4; clone_size: few; cdr3_nt: TGTGCCAGCAGGCTTGACCCGATAGAAAAACTGTTTTTT; cdr3_aa: CASRLDPIEKLFF
v_call: TRBV28; d_call: TRBD2; j_call: TRBJ2-3; clone_size: many; cdr3_nt: TGTGCCGCGACGGCGGGGGGAAGGGCGCAGTATTTT; cdr3_aa: CAATAGGRAQYF
v_call: TRBV27; d_call: NA; j_call: TRBJ2-2; clone_size: few; cdr3_nt: TGTGCCAGCAGTTCGCTCGGACAGCCTTACAGGGACACCGGGGAGCTGTTTTTT; cdr3_aa: CASSSLGQPYRDTGELFF
v_call: TRBV11-2; d_call: NA; j_call: TRBJ2-3; clone_size: NA; cdr3_nt: TGTGCCAGCAGCTATGGACAATTCACAGATACGCAGTATTTT; cdr3_aa: CASSYGQFTDTQYF
v_call: TRBV15; d_call: NA; j_call: TRBJ1-1; clone_size: NA; cdr3_nt: TGTGCCACCAGCTTCCTTGGGACGGTCACTGAAGCTTTCTTT; cdr3_aa: CATSFLGTVTEAFF
v_call: TRBV27; d_call: TRBD1; j_call: TRBJ2-1; clone_size: NA; cdr3_nt: TGTGCCAGCAGATCAGGGGGCCTATACAATGAGCAGTTCTTC; cdr3_aa: CASRSGGLYNEQFF
v_call: TRBV20-1; d_call: NA; j_call: TRBJ1-6; clone_size: many; cdr3_nt: TGCAGTGCTCCCGGACATTCTTTGACTAATTCACCCCTCCACTTT; cdr3_aa: CSAPGHSLTNSPLHF
v_call: TRBV6-1; d_call: NA; j_call: TRBJ1-1; clone_size: few; cdr3_nt: TGTGCCAGCAGTCCCCGGGGGGTTCAGACTGAAGCTTTCTTT; cdr3_aa: CASSPRGVQTEAFF
v_call: TRBV7-2; d_call: NA; j_call: TRBJ2-2; clone_size: NA; cdr3_nt: TGTGCCAGCAGCTTCCAGCTACCAGCGAACACCGGGGAGCTGTTTTTT; cdr3_aa: CASSFQLPANTGELFF
v_call: TRBV5-1; d_call: NA; j_call: TRBJ2-3; clone_size: many; cdr3_nt: TGCGCCAGCAGCCCGGGACGCGGGGCGGGGGCCTACGCAGTAGATACGCAGTATTTT; cdr3_aa: CASSPGRGAGAYAVDTQYF
v_call: TRBV5-6; d_call: TRBD2; j_call: TRBJ2-2; clone_size: few; cdr3_nt: TGTGCCAGCAGCTTACCTCTAGCGGGAGTCACCGGGGAGCTGTTTTTT; cdr3_aa: CASSLPLAGVTGELFF
v_call: TRBV5-6; d_call: TRBD2; j_call: TRBJ2-5; clone_size: NA; cdr3_nt: TGTGCCAGCAGAACTAGCGGAAGGGAGACCCAGTACTTC; cdr3_aa: CASRTSGRETQYF
v_call: TRBV5-1; d_call: NA; j_call: TRBJ2-1; clone_size: few; cdr3_nt: TGCGCCAGCAGCTTGGAGGTGAACAATGAGCAGTTCTTC; cdr3_aa: CASSLEVNNEQFF
v_call: TRBV7-9; d_call: NA; j_call: TRBJ1-1; clone_size: many; cdr3_nt: TGTGCCAGCAGCTTAGGCGGGGCTTTATCTATCACTGAAGCTTTCTTT; cdr3_aa: CASSLGGALSITEAFF
v_call: TRBV12-3/TRBV12-4; d_call: TRBD2; j_call: TRBJ2-3; clone_size: once; cdr3_nt: TGTGCCAGCAGCCAGGGTCTTAGGCCTAGCGGGATCACAGATACGCAGTATTTT; cdr3_aa: CASSQGLRPSGITDTQYF
v_call: TRBV6-5; d_call: TRBD2; j_call: TRBJ2-5; clone_size: many; cdr3_nt: TGTGCCAGCAGTTACTCGTCTAGCGGGGGGCTCTCTCAAGAGACCCAGTACTTC; cdr3_aa: CASSYSSSGGLSQETQYF
v_call: TRBV4-3; d_call: NA; j_call: TRBJ1-4; clone_size: few; cdr3_nt: TGCGCCAGCAGCCAAGGGGCGCCTTTGACTGAAAAACTGTTTTTT; cdr3_aa: CASSQGAPLTEKLFF
v_call: TRBV5-1; d_call: NA; j_call: TRBJ1-2; clone_size: NA; cdr3_nt: TGCGCCAGCAGCCAACTGTTTAGGGCAACTAACTATGGCTACACCTTC; cdr3_aa: CASSQLFRATNYGYTF
v_call: TRBV5-1; d_call: NA; j_call: TRBJ2-1; clone_size: NA; cdr3_nt: TGCGCCAGCAGCTTCCTACCGCTCAGGGGGGGGGTTGAGCAGTTCTTC; cdr3_aa: CASSFLPLRGGVEQFF
v_call: TRBV14; d_call: NA; j_call: TRBJ2-3; clone_size: NA; cdr3_nt: TGTGCCAGCAGCCTCAGACCGATGAGCACAGATACGCAGTATTTT; cdr3_aa: CASSLRPMSTDTQYF
v_call: TRBV9; d_call: NA; j_call: TRBJ2-5; clone_size: many; cdr3_nt: TGTGCCAGCAGCCCAGGGGAAGGCTCTCGGGAGACCCAGTACTTC; cdr3_aa: CASSPGEGSRETQYF
v_call: TRBV6-1; d_call: NA; j_call: TRBJ1-1; clone_size: NA; cdr3_nt: TGTGCCAGCAGTGAAGACGTTTGGCGGGACCAGGGGCATTTT; cdr3_aa: CASSEDVWRDQGHF
v_call: TRBV5-4; d_call: NA; j_call: TRBJ1-5; clone_size: many; cdr3_nt: TGTGCCAGCAGCTTGAGTGGCAGCAATCAGCCCCAGCATTTT; cdr3_aa: CASSLSGSNQPQHF
v_call: TRBV12-3/TRBV12-4; d_call: NA; j_call: TRBJ1-5; clone_size: NA; cdr3_nt: TGTGCCACAGGTGGAGGCAGGGGAGGACAGCCCCAGCATTTT; cdr3_aa: CATGGGRGGQPQHF
v_call: TRBV7-2; d_call: TRBD1; j_call: TRBJ2-2; clone_size: NA; cdr3_nt: TGTGCCAGCAGCTTAGTATGGGACAGGGTGATAGCGGGGGAGCTGTTTTTT; cdr3_aa: CASSLVWDRVIAGELFF